The 22 T cell receptor beta chains listed next were all sequenced from one sample in a study of T cells after yellow fever vaccination. TCRdb used MiXCR to reprocess the 5' RACE reads, holding one entry per CDR3 protein. The data hold about 630,000 distinct CDR3 sequences, with around 12% observed a single time. The material sequenced was PBMCs, taken on the day of the yellow fever booster vaccination. The receptors come from a man under 40 who received the YFV17D yellow fever vaccine.

This clonotype was counted a few times. This chain joins TRBV20-1 and TRBJ2-4; no definite D call. CDR3 length: 14 amino acids. Trimming shortened V by 0 bases and J by 2 bases, and 8 bases separated the two germline ends. The germline gives CDR1 DFQATT, CDR2 SNEGSKA (reference sequence). CDR3 loop: CSAREGVTKNIQYF. CDR3 in DNA: TGCAGTGCTAGAGAAGGAGTTACCAAAAACATTCAGTACTTC.

This clonotype was found a few times. The gene calls are TRBV18 and TRBJ2-1; 7 bases agree with TRBD2. The CDR3 runs 14 residues. With V trimmed by 6 bases and J by 8 bases, 10 bases remained unmatched. Per germline, CDR1 KGHSH and CDR2 LQKENI. The CDR3, as DNA: TGTGCCAGCTCGCCCGGACTAGAGGTGGATGAGCAGTTCTTC. It specifies CASSPGLEVDEQFF.

This clonotype showed up just a few times. V and J are TRBV5-1 and TRBJ2-3; no clear D gene. In germline, CDR1 is SGHRS, CDR2 YFSETQ. The CDR3 sequence is 13 residues long. The V end was cut by 5 bases, the J end by 6 bases, with 13 bases between. The CDR3 sequence: CASRPPSGDTQYF. DNA for the CDR3: TGCGCCAGCAGACCCCCCTCTGGGGATACGCAGTATTTT.

This clonotype was seen only a few times. This rearrangement joins TRBV10-3 to TRBJ2-7; 11 positions agree with TRBD1. CDR3 length: 14 residues. With 8 bases clipped from V and 2 bases from J, the junction kept 5 bases outside the gene matches. Germline CDR1 is ENHRY and CDR2 is SYGVKD. The CDR3 is CAIAPGQGAYEQYF. The CDR3 DNA is TGTGCCATCGCTCCGGGACAGGGGGCCTACGAGCAGTACTTC.

In its sample, this clonotype was seen a few times. The V and J genes are TRBV6-5 and TRBJ1-5; D is perhaps TRBD1 (5 bases). The CDR3 consists of 12 residues. V was trimmed by 8 bases and J by 5 bases, leaving 10 bases between them. Germline CDR1 and CDR2: MNHEY and SVGAGI. The CDR3, as DNA: TGTGCCAGCGGCTGGGGCGATCAGCCCCAGCATTTT. Its protein product is CASGWGDQPQHF.

The chain combines TRBV7-2 with TRBJ1-5, with D hard to call. Germline V CDR1 and CDR2: SGHTA, FQGNSA. V was clipped by 1 base and J by 0 bases, with 10 bases between them. CDR3 length equals 16 residues. This chain's CDR3 is CASSLVPVSSNQPQHF. CDR3 nucleotides: TGTGCCAGCAGCTTAGTACCGGTATCTAGCAATCAGCCCCAGCATTTT.

This clonotype has only one observation. This chain joins TRBV20-1 and TRBJ2-1; the match to TRBD2 covers 9 bases. The CDR3 covers 16 residues. V was pared by 0 bases and J by 7 bases, with 10 bases of the junction left unmatched. The germline CDR1 and CDR2 sequences are DFQATT and SNEGSKA (reference sequence). CDR3 protein: CSARDHGGRAGNEQFF. Here the CDR3 DNA reads TGCAGTGCTAGAGATCATGGCGGGAGGGCCGGAAATGAGCAGTTCTTC.

This clonotype was seen more than once but under ten times. The genes are TRBV5-5 and TRBJ2-7; D unclear. CDR3 size: 14 residues. Trimming cost V 2 bases and J 7 bases, with 16 bases left between them. CDR1 and CDR2 (germline): SGHKS, YYEKEE (reference sequence). The chain's CDR3 is CASSFLSTRGEQYF. The CDR3 bases are TGTGCCAGCAGCTTCCTAAGTACCCGCGGAGAGCAGTACTTC. The full variable domain, rest sourced from reference TRBV5-5 and TRBJ2-7, is DAGVTQSPTHLIKTRGQQVTLRCSPISGHKSVSWYQQVLGQGPQFIFQYYEKEERGRGNFPDRFSARQFPNYSSELNVNALLLGDSALYLCASSFLSTRGEQYFGPGTRLTVT.

V gene TRBV7-3 combines with J gene TRBJ2-7; TRBD1 agrees at 9 bases. The germline gives CDR1 SGHTA, CDR2 FQGTGA. The V gene end was trimmed by 6 bases and the J gene end by 5 bases; junction bases not matched to a gene: 8. The CDR3 runs 14 residues. The CDR3 spells CASSSQGAWDEQYF. The CDR3 nucleotides are TGTGCCAGCAGTTCACAGGGGGCGTGGGACGAGCAGTACTTC.

The V call is TRBV30, the J call TRBJ2-7, with D perhaps TRBD1 (5 bases). V dropped 0 bases and J dropped 2 bases, with 8 bases sitting between them. From germline, CDR1 is GTSNPN and CDR2 SVGIG (reference sequence). The CDR3 length is 13 residues. The chain's CDR3 is CAWSVPGTYEQYF. The CDR3 DNA follows: TGTGCCTGGAGTGTACCAGGGACCTACGAGCAGTACTTC.

This clonotype has only a few counts. The chain links TRBV27 to TRBJ1-2; D remains ambiguous. This CDR3 is 14 amino acids long. The germline V and J ends were trimmed by 4 bases and 2 bases, with 11 bases remaining between them. CDR1 and CDR2 (germline): MNHEY, SMNVEV (reference sequence). CDR3 DNA: TGTGCCAGCAGTTGGAGGGTGGGAAACTATGGCTACACCTTC. Translating it yields CASSWRVGNYGYTF.

The chain uses TRBV18 and TRBJ1-2, with unresolved D. The V gene's germline CDR1 is KGHSH and CDR2 LQKENI. This CDR3 comprises 14 residues. Deletions cut 4 bases from V and 2 bases from J, with 11 bases between. The CDR3 DNA sequence: TGTGCCAGCTCACGGGAGGGAGGAAACTATGGCTACACCTTC. The encoded protein is CASSREGGNYGYTF.

In this sample, this clonotype turned up many times. This chain joins TRBV7-2 and TRBJ2-5; TRBD2 aligns across 7 bases. The CDR3 covers 15 residues. The V gene end was trimmed by 2 bases and the J gene end by 4 bases; junction bases not matched to a gene: 7. Looked up from germline, CDR1 is SGHTA and CDR2 is FQGNSA. In DNA form, the CDR3 reads TGTGCCAGCAGCTTATCTAGGGCTAGCGGAGAGACCCAGTACTTC. It is translated as CASSLSRASGETQYF.

This clonotype was seen ten or more times. The chain employs TRBV6-6 and TRBJ2-1, with D perhaps TRBD2 (5 bases). This CDR3 has 12 amino acids. The V end lost 5 bases, the J end lost 6 bases, and 8 bases lay between the germline ends. Germline V gives CDR1 MNHNY, CDR2 SVGAGI (reference sequence). CDR3 nucleotide sequence: TGTGCCAGCAGTAGCACTAGCAATGAGCAGTTCTTC. Its protein product is CASSSTSNEQFF.

The V call is TRBV5-4, the J call TRBJ2-3; D is possibly TRBD2 (5 bases). This CDR3 is built from 16 residues. V shed 7 bases and J shed 0 bases, with 18 bases lying between them. The germline V gene has CDR1 SGHNT and CDR2 YYREEE (reference sequence). The CDR3 DNA is TGTGCCAGCTCCTATCGGATCGGCGGGAGCACAGATACGCAGTATTTT. This sequence encodes CASSYRIGGSTDTQYF.

The chain couples TRBV11-2 to TRBJ2-5; TRBD2 matches at 7 bases. Germline lookup yields CDR1 SGHAT and CDR2 FQNNGV. The CDR3 covers 17 residues. Trimming cost V 0 bases and J 2 bases; bases outside gene matches: 9. CDR3 bases: TGTGCCAGCAGCTTAGATCCCGGACTAGGGGCACAAGAGACCCAGTACTTC. Protein: CASSLDPGLGAQETQYF. Filled out from reference TRBV11-2 and TRBJ2-5, the complete variable domain reads EAGVAQSPRYKIIEKRQSVAFWCNPISGHATLYWYQQILGQGPKLLIQFQNNGVVDDSQLPKDRFSAERLKGVDSTLKIQPAKLEDSAVYLCASSLDPGLGAQETQYFGPGTRLLVL.

This clonotype was counted only a few times. In DNA, the CDR3 is TGCGCCAGCAGCCAACCCGGGACTAGCGGGAGTGTAGAGACCCAGTACTTC. Its protein product is CASSQPGTSGSVETQYF. The chain has TRBV4-1 and TRBJ2-5; 14 bases agree with TRBD2. The germline V gene encodes CDR1 MGHRA and CDR2 YSYEKL. There are 17 residues in the CDR3. V dropped 2 bases and J dropped 4; count of bases not matched to a gene: 6.

This clonotype has just a few counts. The V and J genes are TRBV15 and TRBJ2-1; 7 bases map to TRBD2. The CDR3 sequence is 16 residues long. Germline V lookup: CDR1 LNHNV, CDR2 YYDKDF (reference sequence). V shed 2 bases, J shed 8 bases, and the junction held 12 bases outside the gene matches. CDR3 in amino acids: CATSRPWGGKVDEQFF. DNA of the CDR3: TGTGCCACCAGCAGACCTTGGGGAGGGAAGGTGGATGAGCAGTTCTTC. Variable domain in full (rest from reference TRBV15 and TRBJ2-1): DAMVIQNPRYQVTQFGKPVTLSCSQTLNHNVMYWYQQKSSQAPKLLFHYYDKDFNNEADTPDNFQSRRPNTSFCFLDIRSPGLGDTAMYLCATSRPWGGKVDEQFFGPGTRLTVL.

This clonotype was observed a handful of times. V and J are TRBV11-1 and TRBJ1-5; 11 bases match TRBD1. In germline, CDR1 is SGHAT, CDR2 FQDESV (reference sequence). CDR3 size: 19 residues. The ends lost 1 base at V and 1 base at J; junction bases unmatched: 9. The CDR3 is CASSLVGTGGVGSNQPQHF. The CDR3 coding sequence is TGTGCCAGCAGCTTAGTGGGGACAGGGGGAGTGGGGAGCAATCAGCCCCAGCATTTT.

This clonotype turned up a few times. The gene calls are TRBV7-8 and TRBJ2-5, with 8 positions matching TRBD1. This CDR3 contains 14 residues. With 5 bases clipped from V and 4 bases from J, the junction kept 6 bases outside the gene matches. Germline V gene lookup returns CDR1 SGHVS and CDR2 FQNEAQ. The CDR3 spells CASSRTGGRETQYF. The CDR3 DNA sequence: TGTGCCAGCAGCCGAACAGGGGGAAGAGAGACCCAGTACTTC.

V is TRBV5-4 and J is TRBJ2-1; 7 bases fit TRBD1. With V trimmed by 4 bases and J by 0 bases, 4 bases remained unmatched. CDR3 size: 15 residues. The V gene's germline CDR1 is SGHNT and CDR2 YYREEE (reference sequence). CDR3: CASSGQESSYNEQFF. The CDR3 bases are TGTGCCAGCAGCGGACAGGAGAGCTCCTACAATGAGCAGTTCTTC.

The chain combines TRBV4-2 with TRBJ1-6; unclear D gene. Germline V gene lookup returns CDR1 LGHNA and CDR2 YNFKEQ. The V gene lost 2 bases and the J gene lost 7 bases, with 15 bases spanning the gap. The CDR3 spans 16 residues. CDR3 loop: CASSQTDDSGNSPLHF. The CDR3 DNA reads as TGTGCCAGCAGCCAAACCGACGATAGCGGGAATTCACCCCTCCACTTT.